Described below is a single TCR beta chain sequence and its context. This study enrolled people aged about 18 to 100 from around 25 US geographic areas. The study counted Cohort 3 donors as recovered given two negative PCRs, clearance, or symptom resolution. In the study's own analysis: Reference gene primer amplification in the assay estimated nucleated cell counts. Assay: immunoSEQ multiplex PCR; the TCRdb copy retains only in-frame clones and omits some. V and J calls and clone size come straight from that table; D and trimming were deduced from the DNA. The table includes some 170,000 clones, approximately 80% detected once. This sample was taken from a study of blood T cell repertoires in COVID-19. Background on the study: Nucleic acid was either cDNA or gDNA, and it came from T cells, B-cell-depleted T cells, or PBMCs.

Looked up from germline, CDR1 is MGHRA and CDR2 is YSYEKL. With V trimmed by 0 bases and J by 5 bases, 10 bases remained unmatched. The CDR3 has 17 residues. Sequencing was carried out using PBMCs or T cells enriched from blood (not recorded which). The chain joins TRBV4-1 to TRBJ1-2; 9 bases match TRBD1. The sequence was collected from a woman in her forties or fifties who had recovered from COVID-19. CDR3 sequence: CASSQDGPRDRVYGYTF. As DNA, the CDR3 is TGCGCCAGCAGCCAAGATGGGCCCCGGGACAGGGTTTATGGCTACACCTTC.